This TCR beta chain was sequenced during a study of T cell repertoires in cytomegalovirus infection. There are 16 residues in the CDR3. Trimming shortened V by 5 bases and J by 2 bases, and 18 bases separated the two germline ends. Per germline, CDR1 LNHDA and CDR2 SQIVND (reference sequence). Study-wide findings and caveats: Dominant in the ex vivo response were TCR beta clonotypes restricted by HLA-C and specific for CMV.

Concerning this clonotype itself: The antigen remains undetermined.

TCRdb redid the calling of the reads with MiXCR, one entry per CDR3 protein. The table records over 45,000 distinct CDR3 sequences, roughly a fifth of them present only once. The chain has TRBV19 and TRBJ2-5; possibly TRBD1 for D (6 bases). This receptor was obtained from a human donor in good health (CMV status not recorded). Some clones in this sample may be carry-over from other donors' samples. The sequencing used CD8+ T cells from cultured PBMCs, collected from culture after CMV antigen stimulation. In nucleotides, the CDR3 is TGTGCCAGTAGTCTAGGAGGACAGCAGGCTCAAGAGACCCAGTACTTC. Translated: CASSLGGQQAQETQYF.